This entry describes one TCR beta chain. Its target antigen remains unknown. Base qualities are not provided; no much larger clone lies one nucleotide away. The record originates from a study of CD8 T cells in ankylosing spondylitis (dated by TCRdb to 2016 to 2017). Regarding the research as a whole: The study set out to find disease-linked TCR variants by profiling T cell receptor beta repertoires in ankylosing spondylitis patients and healthy donors. The full study cohort was made up of approximately 24 ankylosing spondylitis patients and 108 healthy donors. Peripheral blood was sampled, and synovial fluid was additionally collected from ankylosing spondylitis patients. Summary of the overall study and its limitations: According to the report, matched synovial fluid samples from ankylosing spondylitis patients were significantly enriched for the disease-linked clones. Some motif variants were previously reported in synovial fluid and blood of reactive arthritis patients, suggesting common disease-initiation mechanisms. A TCR beta motif made up of several highly homologous amino acid variants appeared to be characteristic of blood from ankylosing spondylitis patients. The disease-linked clones showed a CD8+ phenotype and occurred at relatively low frequencies in peripheral blood.

Sequenced using an Illumina HiSeq 2500. Quantitative 5'-RACE with molecular barcodes was used to prepare TCR beta libraries. The authors' pipeline ran thus. To identify disease-linked TCR variants, a new computational method was used, one built on a probabilistic model of VDJ rearrangement. TCRdb redid the processing of the public reads, applying fastp at Q25 and MiXCR, and retained in-frame beta chains. Every distinct CDR3 protein forms one entry, paired with its most common genes and DNA. V and J calls and clone size were set by TCRdb, not the authors. This sample has around 890,000 distinct CDR3 sequences in its table, and roughly 12% of those were observed once. The ten largest account for just over 0.5% of the sample. CDR1 and CDR2 were assigned from the germline V gene as MDHEN and SYDVKM. CDR3 length: 15 amino acids, cysteine to phenylalanine. Only the CDR3 DNA is retained, 45 bases long and in frame from the first base. At the junction V is shortened by 4 bases and J by 7 bases, with 16 bases in between.

This TCR derives from a male donor with ankylosing spondylitis. The source material was blood, either unsorted or a sorted T cell fraction (not recorded which). Recombination joined TRBV28 with TRBJ1-4; the D gene is unclear. The CDR3 region: CASSSDRPVGEKLFF. The DNA sequence is TGTGCCAGCAGTTCCGATCGTCCTGTAGGTGAAAAACTGTTTTTT.